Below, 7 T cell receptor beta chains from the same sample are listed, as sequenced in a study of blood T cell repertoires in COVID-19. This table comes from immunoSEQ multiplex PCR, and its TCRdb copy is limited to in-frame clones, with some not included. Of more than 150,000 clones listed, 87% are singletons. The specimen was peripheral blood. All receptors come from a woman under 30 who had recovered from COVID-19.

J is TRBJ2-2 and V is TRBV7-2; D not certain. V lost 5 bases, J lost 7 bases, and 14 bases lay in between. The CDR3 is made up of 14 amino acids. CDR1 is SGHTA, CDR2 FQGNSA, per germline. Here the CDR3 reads CASSNYYTGGELFF. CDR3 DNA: TGTGCCAGCAGCAACTACTACACGGGCGGGGAGCTGTTTTTT.

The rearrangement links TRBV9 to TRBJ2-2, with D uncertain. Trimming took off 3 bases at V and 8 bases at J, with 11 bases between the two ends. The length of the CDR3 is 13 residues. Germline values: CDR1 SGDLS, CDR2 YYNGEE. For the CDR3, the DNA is TGTGCCAGCAGCGAGCCTATCTCGGGGGAGCTGTTTTTT. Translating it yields CASSEPISGELFF.

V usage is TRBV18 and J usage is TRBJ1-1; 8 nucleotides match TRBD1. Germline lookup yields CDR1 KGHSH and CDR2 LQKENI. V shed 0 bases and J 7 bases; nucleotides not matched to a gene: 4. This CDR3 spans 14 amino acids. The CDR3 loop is CASSPPAGQVEAFF. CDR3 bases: TGTGCCAGCTCACCACCGGCGGGACAGGTTGAAGCTTTCTTT.

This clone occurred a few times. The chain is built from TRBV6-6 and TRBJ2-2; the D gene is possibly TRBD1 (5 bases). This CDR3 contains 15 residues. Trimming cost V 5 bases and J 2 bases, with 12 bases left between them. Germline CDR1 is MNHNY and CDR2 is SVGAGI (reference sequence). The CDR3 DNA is TGTGCCAGCAGTCCGAGACAGTCTAACACCGGGGAGCTGTTTTTT. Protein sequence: CASSPRQSNTGELFF.

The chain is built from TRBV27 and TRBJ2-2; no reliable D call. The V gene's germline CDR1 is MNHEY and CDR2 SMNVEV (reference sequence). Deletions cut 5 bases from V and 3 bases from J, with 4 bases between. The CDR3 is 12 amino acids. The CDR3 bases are TGTGCCAGCAGTCCTTACACCGGGGAGCTGTTTTTT. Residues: CASSPYTGELFF.

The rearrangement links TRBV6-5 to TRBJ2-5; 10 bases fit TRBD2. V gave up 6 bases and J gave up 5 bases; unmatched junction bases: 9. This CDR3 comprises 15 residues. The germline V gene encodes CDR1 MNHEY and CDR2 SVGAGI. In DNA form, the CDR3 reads TGTGCCAGCAGAGCGCTAGCGGGAGCGGGTGAGACCCAGTACTTC. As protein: CASRALAGAGETQYF.

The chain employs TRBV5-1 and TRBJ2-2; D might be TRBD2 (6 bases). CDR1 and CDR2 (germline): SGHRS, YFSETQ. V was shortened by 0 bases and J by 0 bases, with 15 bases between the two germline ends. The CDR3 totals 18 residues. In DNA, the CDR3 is TGCGCCAGCAGCTTGGTGGACGGGGGAGCAGCGAACACCGGGGAGCTGTTTTTT. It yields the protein CASSLVDGGAANTGELFF. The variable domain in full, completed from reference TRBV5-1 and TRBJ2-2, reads KAGVTQTPRYLIKTRGQQVTLSCSPISGHRSVSWYQQTPGQGLQFLFEYFSETQRNKGNFPGRFSGRQFSNSRSEMNVSTLELGDSALYLCASSLVDGGAANTGELFFGEGSRLTVL.